A selection of T cell receptor beta chains follows, all from one sample in a study of sequential checkpoint blockade in melanoma. Generated by immunoSEQ multiplex PCR, the TCRdb table keeps only in-frame clones and is missing some. Of about 9,100 clones in the sample, around 71% were seen once. The sequencing here drew on CD8+ T cells sorted from blood (inferred from file names), taken from a patient given nivolumab and ipilimumab in sequence. These receptors all stem from a human donor with melanoma. Both conserved end residues are part of each CDR3. The order of the fields is D gene, J gene, clone size, V gene, CDR3 protein, CDR3 DNA. The D gene is left open where the match is weak. Expanded clones are given a class, and other clones once, few, many or no size at all.

>TRBD2|TRBJ2-1|medium-sized|TRBV5-8
CASSALAGGTYNEQFF
TGTGCCAGCAGCGCGTTAGCGGGAGGAACCTACAATGAGCAGTTCTTC
>TRBD2|TRBJ2-1|-|TRBV27
CASSSDLLAGVHNEQFF
TGTGCCAGCAGTTCCGATCTACTAGCGGGGGTACACAATGAGCAGTTCTTC
>TRBD1|TRBJ1-1|few|TRBV7-2
CASSLNSGGTEAFF
TGTGCCAGCAGCTTAAACTCAGGGGGTACTGAAGCTTTCTTT
>-|TRBJ2-7|once|TRBV5-6
CASSSERGAQPYF
TGTGCCAGCAGCTCCGAAAGAGGAGCGCAACCGTACTTC
>TRBD1|TRBJ1-4|-|TRBV15
CATENRDRINEKLFF
TGTGCCACCGAAAACCGGGACAGGATTAATGAAAAACTGTTTTTT
>-|TRBJ2-7|-|TRBV6-1
CASSEAGGPYEQYF
TGTGCCAGCAGTGAAGCAGGAGGGCCCTACGAGCAGTACTTC
>TRBD2|TRBJ2-2|once|TRBV4-1
CASSQNTAGLAGGQPNTGELFF
TGCGCCAGCAGCCAGAACACAGCAGGACTAGCGGGGGGGCAGCCGAACACCGGGGAGCTGTTTTTT
>-|TRBJ1-1|-|TRBV5-4
CASSLGVAAGEAFF
TGTGCCAGCAGCTTGGGGGTAGCAGCCGGTGAAGCTTTCTTT
>-|TRBJ1-2|few|TRBV4-1
CASSQEEGQGLYGYTF
TGCGCCAGCAGCCAAGAGGAGGGGCAAGGCCTCTATGGCTACACCTTC
>TRBD1|TRBJ2-1|-|TRBV7-2
CASSRGQAASSYNEQFF
TGTGCCAGCAGCCGGGGACAGGCGGCTAGCTCCTACAATGAGCAGTTCTTC
>-|TRBJ2-7|once|TRBV19
CASSRLEGLAYEQYF
TGTGCCAGTAGTAGACTGGAGGGTCTGGCCTACGAGCAGTACTTC
>-|TRBJ2-6|-|TRBV30
CAWSGDISGANVLTF
TGTGCCTGGAGTGGGGACATCTCTGGGGCCAACGTCCTGACTTTC
>-|TRBJ1-6|-|TRBV30
CAWRTGSSYNSPLHF
TGTGCCTGGAGGACGGGAAGCTCCTATAATTCACCCCTCCACTTT
>-|TRBJ1-1|-|TRBV25-1
CASTIGVSTEAFF
TGTGCCAGCACAATTGGTGTGAGCACTGAAGCTTTCTTT
>-|TRBJ1-1|-|TRBV30
CAWDQGTNTEAFF
TGTGCCTGGGACCAGGGGACGAACACTGAAGCTTTCTTT
>-|TRBJ2-7|-|TRBV30
CAWGTGASYEQYF
TGTGCCTGGGGGACTGGAGCGAGCTACGAGCAGTACTTC
>TRBD1|TRBJ2-3|-|TRBV15
CATSRATGQGSDTQYF
TGTGCCACCAGCAGAGCTACCGGACAGGGCTCAGATACGCAGTATTTT